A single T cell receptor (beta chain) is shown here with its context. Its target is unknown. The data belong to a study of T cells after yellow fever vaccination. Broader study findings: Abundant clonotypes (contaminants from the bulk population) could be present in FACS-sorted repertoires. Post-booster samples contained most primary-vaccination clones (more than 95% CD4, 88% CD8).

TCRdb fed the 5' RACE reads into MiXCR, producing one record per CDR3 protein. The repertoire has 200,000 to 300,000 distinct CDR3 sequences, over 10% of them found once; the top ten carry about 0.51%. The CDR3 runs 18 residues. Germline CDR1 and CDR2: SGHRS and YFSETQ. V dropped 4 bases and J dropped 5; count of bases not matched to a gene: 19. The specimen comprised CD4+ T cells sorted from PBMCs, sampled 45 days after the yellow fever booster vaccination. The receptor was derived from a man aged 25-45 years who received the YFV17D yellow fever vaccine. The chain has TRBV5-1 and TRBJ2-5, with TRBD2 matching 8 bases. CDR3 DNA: TGCGCCAGCAGCCCCCCCCCACGATCCGGGACTAGTATGGAGACCCAGTACTTC. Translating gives CASSPPPRSGTSMETQYF.